Reported below is one TCR beta chain. It lacks a known antigen. Qualities for individual bases were not recorded, and no much larger clone is one base off. The CDR3 starts with the cysteine, ends with the phenylalanine, and has 16 residues. The read is trimmed to its CDR3 DNA, 48 bases read in frame from base 1. V and J are trimmed by 4 bases and 3 bases, and the gene matches miss 9 bases of the junction. The germline V gene (reference sequence) provides CDR1 SEHNR and CDR2 FQNEAQ. A second Seattle source provided samples from volunteer blood donors who had recovered from COVID-19. Collaborating institutions collected whole blood in K2EDTA tubes following their own protocols. For TCRbeta analysis, collaborator samples were shipped as frozen whole blood, as isolated PBMCs, or as DNA extracted from either sample type. TCRbeta CDR3 regions were amplified from genomic DNA by means of the immunoSEQ Assay, a bias-controlled multiplex PCR. In the original analysis: The number of nucleated cells in each sample was estimated from the amplification of reference gene primers within the assay. Sequence reads were collapsed and filtered to measure the absolute abundance of every unique TCRbeta CDR3 rearrangement. For each sample, productive Simpson clonality was calculated as the square root of Simpson's diversity index over productive rearrangements. Imported from immuneACCESS, the table was reduced by TCRdb to in-frame sequences with V and J called. These copies leave out some clones; in studies compared against another copy, an unresolved V gene accounts for under half, and the cause of the remainder is not known. For V, J and clone size, that table is used; D and trimming come from the DNA. The table for this sample lists 200,000 to 300,000 clones; 87% of them were counted only once. The top ten clonotypes cover about 1.6% of the sample.

This sample stems from a study of blood T cell repertoires in COVID-19 (dated by TCRdb to about 2020). About the investigation overall: Collaborator samples came from the United States, Italy and Spain and covered acute and convalescent phases of COVID-19. The material from the prospective study consisted of cDNA or gDNA derived from T cells, B-cell-depleted T cells, or PBMCs. The dataset comprised deeply sampled blood TCRbeta repertoires from subjects exposed to, actively infected with, or recovered from COVID-19. The repertoires were released in a freely available public database meant as a resource for research on the immune response to SARS-CoV-2. The samples were drawn from the first 160 participants of the ongoing ImmuneRACE study and from 950 to 1,500 subjects provided by 6 global collaborators. Sample metadata almost always included a de-identified subject ID, COVID-19 status, age in years and sex. Where HLA class I and class II types were available, the types were taken from metadata supplied by the sample provider, not from assay-based typing. Broad study findings and their caveats: The amount of clinical and demographic metadata varied by source and participant and was provided uncurated.

The sequence came from a woman aged 40 to 49 who had recovered from COVID-19. Sequencing was done on a sample of peripheral blood. The chain employs TRBV7-9 and TRBJ1-2, with 9 central nucleotides matching TRBD1. This receptor has the CDR3 CASSSGTGHNHYGYTF. The bases read TGTGCCAGCAGCTCAGGGACAGGGCACAACCACTATGGCTACACCTTC.